Sequencing of this T cell receptor beta chain was carried out in a study of blood T cell repertoires in COVID-19. V lost 8 bases, J lost 2 bases, and 16 bases lay in between. The germline CDR1 and CDR2 sequences are KGHSH and LQKENI. The CDR3 covers 15 residues. This clone showed up just once. Assay: immunoSEQ multiplex PCR; the TCRdb copy retains only in-frame clones and omits some. There are around 3,600 clones in the sample; 70% occur only once, and roughly a fifth lies in the top ten. This clonotype was sampled from a man between 65 and 80 years old with active COVID-19. The sample was peripheral blood. The rearrangement uses TRBV18 and TRBJ1-3; tentative D call: TRBD1 (5 bases). The CDR3 spells CASRSGGDTGNTIYF. CDR3 nucleotides: TGTGCCAGCCGATCCGGGGGAGACACTGGAAACACCATATATTTT. Full variable domain (remainder filled in from reference TRBV18 and TRBJ1-3): NAGVMQNPRHLVRRRGQEARLRCSPMKGHSHVYWYRQLPEEGLKFMVYLQKENIIDESGMPKERFSAEFPKEGPSILRIQQVVRGDSAAYFCASRSGGDTGNTIYFGEGSWLTVV.